The present TCR beta chain was sequenced within a study of cytomegalovirus exposure and HLA in healthy donors. Study-wide findings and caveats: In a later analysis, most CMV-associated TCR beta chains appeared HLA-restricted. Donors were assumed by presence/absence analyses to have roughly uniform sequencing depth.

Comments on this clone: Its specificity is unknown.

The V end lost 3 bases, the J end lost 9 bases, and 9 bases lay between the germline ends. CDR1 and CDR2 from the germline V gene are KGHSH and LQKENI. There are 12 residues in the CDR3. Each donor's status was that of a healthy bone marrow donor. PCR amplification relied on 60 Vbeta primers (plus 13 Jbeta primers). Under the authors' procedure: Later reanalysis found around 84 million unique TCR beta chains, around 10 million of them shared. Libraries were prepared by immunoSEQ multiplex PCR; TCRdb keeps only in-frame clonotypes and omits some of them. V, J and clone size reflect that table, while D and trimming were determined from the DNA. The table has some 120,000 clones, 15% seen once; the top ten hold 1.5% to 2%.

The TCR sequence derives from a woman in her late teens or twenties in good health and CMV-seronegative. The J gene is TRBJ2-1, the V gene TRBV18, with D tentatively TRBD1 (5 bases). Sequenced: PBMCs. CDR3 in DNA: TGTGCCAGCTCACCGCCAGGGTCTGAGCAGTTCTTC. Translating it yields CASSPPGSEQFF.